The clone carrying this T cell receptor (beta chain) was counted between two and nine times. The antigen is unknown. The use of a sample-barcoded 5' primer and a J-beta primer mix characterized a second PCR of about 7 to 12 cycles. Each cDNA molecule, via a template-switch adaptor with 12 random nucleotides, was tagged. TCRdb processed the 5' RACE reads anew with MiXCR; each CDR3 protein has one entry. The table includes fewer than 900,000 distinct CDR3 sequences, 35% to 45% detected once. This record comes from a study of blood T cells in healthy people across ages. The CDR3 runs 15 residues. CDR1 is MDHEN and CDR2 is SYDVKM in the germline V gene. The V and J ends lost 8 bases and 10 bases, in that order; junction bases with no gene match: 11. Whole-study findings and limits: Nothing was known about donor CMV status, and this possibly confounded expanded clonotype changes. Conclusively comparing naive with antigen-experienced cells was impossible with unsorted PBMCs. Long-lived donors exceeded aged donors in naive CD4+ cells and diversity.

The gene calls are TRBV28 and TRBJ1-6, with 10 bases that match TRBD1. The sample consisted of blood. The source is a woman aged 55-69 years in good health. The CDR3 loop is CASALGQGYRSPLHF. The DNA for the CDR3 is TGTGCCAGCGCTTTGGGACAGGGGTATAGGTCACCCCTCCACTTT.